What follows are 28 T cell receptor beta chains derived from one specimen sequenced in a study of cytomegalovirus exposure and HLA in healthy donors. Repertoires were generated with immunoSEQ multiplex PCR, while TCRdb's copy carries only in-frame clones and drops some. The sample includes around 160,000 clones, around nine tenths seen only once; the top ten take just under 3%. The sample was PBMCs. These receptors were obtained from a man between 18 and 35 years old in good health and CMV-seronegative.

The chain employs TRBV2 and TRBJ1-2, with D possibly TRBD1 on 6 matching bases. V was cut by 6 bases and J by 9 bases, with 20 bases left in between. CDR3 length equals 14 residues. Germline V lookup: CDR1 SNHLY, CDR2 FYNNEI. In nucleotides, the CDR3 is TGTGCCAGCAGAGTAACAGGGTTTTTTGGACGCTACACCTTC. The encoded protein is CASRVTGFFGRYTF.

This chain uses TRBV19 with TRBJ1-5; 9 bases align to TRBD1. Germline V lookup: CDR1 LNHDA, CDR2 SQIVND (reference sequence). Trimming removed 5 bases from V and 4 bases from J; junction bases left unmatched: 6. The CDR3 contains 15 residues. The CDR3 region is CASSLRGQGNQPQHF. In nucleotides, the CDR3 is TGTGCCAGTAGTTTACGCGGACAGGGGAATCAGCCCCAGCATTTT.

This chain links TRBV6-7 with TRBJ1-2; 10 bases align to TRBD1. TRBV6-7 is an open reading frame whose function is uncertain. This CDR3 contains 17 residues. With 0 bases clipped from V and 7 bases from J, the junction kept 11 bases outside the gene matches. DNA for the CDR3: TGTGCCAGCAGTTACTCGGAATATGACAGGGGGCTCTCTGGCTACACCTTC. It yields the protein CASSYSEYDRGLSGYTF.

The chain carries TRBV20-1 and TRBJ2-7; D not resolved. This CDR3 is 11 amino acids long. Between the trimmed V and J ends, which lost 6 bases and 5 bases, there was a span of 11 bases. Germline V CDR1 and CDR2: DFQATT, SNEGSKA (reference sequence). This chain's CDR3 is CSALKEHEQYF. CDR3 in DNA: TGCAGTGCCCTAAAAGAACACGAGCAGTACTTC.

The sample holds one count of this clone. The rearrangement links TRBV11-2 to TRBJ2-1; 8 positions match TRBD2. The length of the CDR3 is 15 residues. In germline, CDR1 is SGHAT, CDR2 FQNNGV. V gave up 2 bases and J gave up 7 bases; unmatched junction bases: 7. The CDR3 sequence: CASSLTDSGNNEQFF. CDR3 nucleotide sequence: TGTGCCAGCAGCTTAACGGATAGCGGGAATAATGAGCAGTTCTTC.

The DNA for the CDR3 is TGTGCCAGCTCACCAACCGAGGGCGAGACCCAGTACTTC. Protein sequence: CASSPTEGETQYF. V and J are TRBV18 and TRBJ2-5; TRBD2 might be the D (5 bases). The ends were cut back, 2 bases at V and 5 bases at J, with 9 bases in the middle. Germline values: CDR1 KGHSH, CDR2 LQKENI. The CDR3 is 13 residues long.

The CDR3 loop is CASSLTIQGANTGELFF. DNA for the CDR3: TGTGCCAGCAGCTTAACCATCCAGGGGGCGAACACCGGGGAGCTGTTTTTT. The V gene is TRBV7-2, the J gene TRBJ2-2; the match to TRBD1 covers 7 bases. V lost 2 bases to trimming and J lost 0 bases; unmatched junction nucleotides: 6. From germline, CDR1 is SGHTA and CDR2 FQGNSA. The CDR3 extends over 17 amino acids.

The table lists this clone with a count of one. The chain recombines TRBV29-1 with TRBJ1-5; no definite D call. The ends were cut back, 4 bases at V and 4 bases at J, with 11 bases in the middle. The CDR3 contains 13 residues. Germline V gene data show CDR1 as SQVTM and CDR2 as ANQGSEA. The CDR3 loop reads CSVVADPNQPQHF. The CDR3 DNA reads TGCAGCGTTGTGGCAGATCCAAATCAGCCCCAGCATTTT.

This clone has just a few counts. The chain couples TRBV28 to TRBJ1-5; D might be TRBD1 (5 bases). Per the germline V gene, CDR1 is MDHEN and CDR2 is SYDVKM. Trimming left V 1 base short and J 2 bases short, with 12 bases between. The CDR3 runs to 16 residues. The CDR3 DNA reads TGTGCCAGCAGTTTATACCTCAGGGTGGGCAATCAGCCCCAGCATTTT. The encoded protein is CASSLYLRVGNQPQHF.

CDR3 loop: CASSRRQGRETQYF. The CDR3 nucleotides read TGTGCCAGCAGCCGTCGACAGGGCAGAGAGACCCAGTACTTC. This chain links TRBV28 with TRBJ2-5, with 7 bases aligning to TRBD1. Losses at the gene ends were 6 bases for V and 4 bases for J; bases not matched to a gene: 8. Germline lookup yields CDR1 MDHEN and CDR2 SYDVKM. The CDR3 is made up of 14 amino acids.

V gene TRBV9 combines with J gene TRBJ2-7, with 12 bases identical to TRBD2. Trimming took 4 bases from V and 6 from J; bases not matched to a gene: 8. In germline, CDR1 is SGDLS, CDR2 YYNGEE. This CDR3 region has 15 residues. CDR3 DNA sequence: TGTGCCAGCAGCACGACTAGCGGGAGATTGTCCGAGCAGTACTTC. This sequence encodes CASSTTSGRLSEQYF.

The chain carries TRBV2 and TRBJ1-6, with D possibly TRBD1 on 6 matching bases. CDR1 SNHLY and CDR2 FYNNEI come from the germline V gene. The V gene lost 8 bases and the J gene lost 9 bases, with 17 bases spanning the gap. CDR3 length equals 14 residues. The DNA for the CDR3 is TGTGCCAGCGACCAACAGGGTTTACCTTCACCCCTCCACTTT. Translated: CASDQQGLPSPLHF.

The chain combines TRBV7-9 with TRBJ2-3; D perhaps matches TRBD2 (6 bases). Trimming removed 6 bases from V and 0 bases from J, with 10 bases in between. Looked up from germline, CDR1 is SEHNR and CDR2 is FQNEAQ (reference sequence). The CDR3 sequence is 14 residues long. The CDR3: CASRPGLSTDTQYF. CDR3 DNA sequence: TGTGCCAGCAGACCGGGACTGAGCACAGATACGCAGTATTTT.

The rearrangement joins TRBV19 to TRBJ2-1; 12 bases match TRBD2. In germline, CDR1 is LNHDA, CDR2 SQIVND (reference sequence). The CDR3 is made up of 20 amino acids. V trimming: 0 bases; J trimming: 3 bases; junction bases outside the gene matches: 12. The CDR3 here is CASSIDPSGRDRRGYNEQFF. Written as DNA, the CDR3 is TGTGCCAGTAGTATAGATCCTAGCGGGAGGGACCGGAGGGGCTACAATGAGCAGTTCTTC.

This chain links TRBV5-6 with TRBJ1-2, with D maybe TRBD1 (6 bases). The CDR3 length is 14 residues. CDR1 and CDR2 from the germline V gene are SGHDT and YYEEEE. Trimming stripped 4 bases from V and 7 bases from J, with 17 bases between. The CDR3 reads CASSVTGRVVGYTF. The CDR3 DNA follows: TGTGCCAGCAGCGTAACAGGGAGGGTGGTTGGCTACACCTTC.

The chain carries TRBV7-9 and TRBJ1-1, with 7 bases lining up with TRBD1. J was trimmed by 4 bases and V by 2 bases; bases with no gene match: 4. The CDR3 consists of 14 residues. Germline assignment: CDR1 SEHNR and CDR2 FQNEAQ (reference sequence). CDR3 coding DNA: TGTGCCAGCAGCTTAACAGGGGCAAGCACTGAAGCTTTCTTT. This codes for CASSLTGASTEAFF.

The chain couples TRBV25-1 to TRBJ1-4; D is undetermined. CDR1 and CDR2 (germline): MGHDK, SYGVNS. The CDR3 extends over 15 amino acids. Trimming removed 3 bases at V and 8 bases at J, with 16 bases between. The CDR3: CASSDPSGLGEKLFF. CDR3 sequence (DNA): TGTGCCAGCAGTGACCCCTCGGGGTTGGGCGAAAAACTGTTTTTT.

This chain joins TRBV18 and TRBJ1-1; D call uncertain. CDR1 and CDR2 from the germline V gene are KGHSH and LQKENI. V shed 3 bases and J shed 11 bases, with 16 bases lying between them. The CDR3 runs to 13 residues. CDR3 region: CASSPGGGNGAFF. The DNA for the CDR3 is TGTGCCAGCTCACCGGGTGGAGGGAACGGGGCTTTCTTT.

V usage is TRBV10-1 and J usage is TRBJ2-3; D may be TRBD1 (5 bases). Germline CDR1 and CDR2: WNHNN and SYGVQD (reference sequence). Trimming stripped 7 bases from V and 4 bases from J, with 15 bases between. This CDR3 is built from 14 residues. CDR3: CASTTGNWADTQYF. In DNA, the CDR3 is TGCGCCAGCACAACAGGAAACTGGGCAGATACGCAGTATTTT.

The rearrangement links TRBV7-2 to TRBJ2-5; a weak D match, TRBD2 (6 bases). V was pared by 5 bases and J by 5 bases, with 12 bases between. The germline CDR1 and CDR2 sequences are SGHTA and FQGNSA. The CDR3 has 13 amino acids. DNA for the CDR3: TGTGCCAGCAGCCCGGGGGAGATGGAGACCCAGTACTTC. It encodes CASSPGEMETQYF. Variable domain in full (rest from reference TRBV7-2 and TRBJ2-5): GAGVSQSPSNKVTEKGKDVELRCDPISGHTALYWYRQSLGQGLEFLIYFQGNSAPDKSGLPSDRFSAERTGGSVSTLTIQRTQQEDSAVYLCASSPGEMETQYFGPGTRLLVL.

This rearrangement joins TRBV4-1 to TRBJ2-3; 7 bases align to TRBD2. Germline loops: CDR1 MGHRA, CDR2 YSYEKL. Losses at the gene ends were 0 bases for V and 5 bases for J; bases not matched to a gene: 11. The CDR3 has 17 amino acids. CDR3: CASSQEGGGRQGDTQYF. In DNA form, the CDR3 reads TGCGCCAGCAGCCAAGAGGGGGGGGGACGGCAAGGAGATACGCAGTATTTT.

The rearrangement uses TRBV29-1 and TRBJ2-1, with TRBD2 matching 11 bases. This CDR3 has 18 amino acids. Germline-derived CDR1 and CDR2 are SQVTM and ANQGSEA. V gave up 8 bases and J gave up 8 bases; unmatched junction bases: 23. The CDR3 is CSLRDRVLAGGPGDEQFF. CDR3 coding DNA: TGCAGCCTCCGGGACAGGGTTCTAGCGGGAGGCCCCGGGGATGAGCAGTTCTTC.

In DNA form, the CDR3 reads TGTGCCAGCAGCCAGACGACAGGTCACGGCTACACCTTC. Its translation is CASSQTTGHGYTF. The chain is built from TRBV7-6 and TRBJ1-2, with D perhaps TRBD1 (6 bases). The CDR3 is 13 residues long. The ends were cut back, 5 bases at V and 8 bases at J, with 15 bases in the middle. Germline CDR1 and CDR2: SGHVS and FNYEAQ.

V gene TRBV30 combines with J gene TRBJ1-2; the D gene is possibly TRBD1 (5 bases). V was shortened by 3 bases and J by 3 bases, with 23 bases between the two germline ends. The CDR3 is made up of 17 amino acids. Germline CDR1 reads GTSNPN; CDR2 reads SVGIG (reference sequence). CDR3 sequence reads: CAWSKIRDSPLHYGYTF. The CDR3, as DNA: TGTGCCTGGAGCAAAATCCGGGACTCTCCCCTTCACTATGGCTACACCTTC. Looking up the rest from reference TRBV30 and TRBJ1-2 gives the full variable domain: SQTIHQWPATLVQPVGSPLSLECTVEGTSNPNLYWYRQAAGRGLQLLFYSVGIGQISSEVPQNLSASRPQDRQFILSSKKLLLSDSGFYLCAWSKIRDSPLHYGYTFGSGTRLTVV.

The chain recombines TRBV2 with TRBJ1-5, with D tentatively TRBD1 (6 bases). The CDR3 is made up of 15 amino acids. The germline CDR1 and CDR2 sequences are SNHLY and FYNNEI. Trimming cost V 6 bases and J 1 base, with 13 bases left between them. The CDR3, as DNA: TGTGCCAGCAGGCCTTCGGGGGGCAGCAATCAGCCCCAGCATTTT. It is translated as CASRPSGGSNQPQHF.

This rearrangement joins TRBV19 to TRBJ1-2; 7 bases are a match to TRBD1. J was trimmed by 4 bases and V by 0 bases; bases with no gene match: 8. Germline assignment: CDR1 LNHDA and CDR2 SQIVND (reference sequence). The CDR3 length is 16 residues. CDR3 loop: CASSIDWDSGTYGYTF. DNA of the CDR3: TGTGCCAGTAGTATAGACTGGGACAGCGGTACCTATGGCTACACCTTC. Variable domain in full (rest from reference TRBV19 and TRBJ1-2): DGGITQSPKYLFRKEGQNVTLSCEQNLNHDAMYWYRQDPGQGLRLIYYSQIVNDFQKGDIAEGYSVSREKKESFPLTVTSAQKNPTAFYLCASSIDWDSGTYGYTFGSGTRLTVV.

The V call is TRBV4-2, the J call TRBJ2-3; 8 positions match TRBD1. The ends lost 1 base at V and 8 bases at J; junction bases unmatched: 5. From germline, CDR1 is LGHNA and CDR2 YNFKEQ. The CDR3 has 14 amino acids. The CDR3 loop is CASSQGQGSATQYF. CDR3 bases: TGTGCCAGCAGCCAAGGACAGGGGTCTGCTACGCAGTATTTT.

This clone is a singleton in its sample. J is TRBJ1-5 and V is TRBV4-1; D is ambiguous. This CDR3 is built from 15 residues. Trimming removed 4 bases at V and 6 bases at J, with 16 bases between. The V gene's germline CDR1 is MGHRA and CDR2 YSYEKL. CDR3 DNA: TGCGCCAGCAGCCCCACCGCGGGTGGTATTCAGCCCCAGCATTTT. Protein product: CASSPTAGGIQPQHF.